This T cell receptor beta chain was obtained from a study of tumor-infiltrating lymphocytes in primary liver carcinoma. At the level of the study: Patients comprised men and women whose ages fell between 30 and 69 years. Stage T1-T3 N0M0 tumors spanned about 4.2 to 10 cm.

Findings of the study overall: Blood trailed tumors significantly in top-250-clone fraction (p = 0.039).

With approximately 500 ng total RNA as template and a constant-region primer, TCR beta cDNA was made. Nested multiplex PCR, run for three rounds with slightly modified ARM-PCR, yielded TCR beta libraries. The opening two PCR rounds, around 10 cycles each, paired TRBV1-TRBV30 forward primers with a C-beta reverse primer. TCRdb reanalysed the multiplex PCR reads using MiXCR and keeps one entry per CDR3 protein. Of approximately 330,000 distinct CDR3 sequences in the sample, about 65% were seen once. With respect to this clonotype: As yet, its antigen is unknown.

Looked up from germline, CDR1 is SGHDT and CDR2 is YYEEEE. The CDR3 contains 15 residues. V was shortened by 4 bases and J by 6 bases, with 17 bases between the two germline ends. Unsorted whole blood served as the source of blood RNA, and germline DNA was extracted as well. This chain links TRBV5-6 with TRBJ2-1, with a tentative D call TRBD2 (6 bases). This TCR came from a man between 35 and 55 years old with primary liver carcinoma and hepatitis B virus infection. Sequencing used peripheral blood. CDR3 loop: CASSGGTFVSNEQFF. The CDR3 DNA follows: TGTGCCAGCAGCGGGGGGACTTTTGTCTCCAATGAGCAGTTCTTC. The entire variable domain, with the rest obtained from reference TRBV5-6 and TRBJ2-1, is as follows: DAGVTQSPTHLIKTRGQQVTLRCSPKSGHDTVSWYQQALGQGPQFIFQYYEEEERQRGNFPDRFSGHQFPNYSSELNVNALLLGDSALYLCASSGGTFVSNEQFFGPGTRLTVL.